These 15 T cell receptor beta chains originate from one sample sequenced in a study of response to subunit inactivated influenza vaccine. TCRdb recomputed calls from the RT-PCR reads with MiXCR, one row per CDR3 protein. Here the sample spans around 790,000 distinct CDR3 sequences, 21% being singletons. Sequenced here: PBMCs from blood, sampled roughly 5 days after vaccination. These receptors originate from a man aged 45-60 years who received an inactivated influenza vaccine.

This clonotype was picked up a small number of times. The chain combines TRBV18 with TRBJ1-4; D gene unclear. The germline V gene has CDR1 KGHSH and CDR2 LQKENI. The CDR3 sequence is 15 residues long. The ends were cut back, 0 bases at V and 7 bases at J, with 12 bases in the middle. In DNA, the CDR3 is TGTGCCAGCTCACCACCGAATAATGATGGTGAAAAACTGTTTTTT. This gives the protein CASSPPNNDGEKLFF.

This clonotype was counted a few times. V is TRBV20-1 and J is TRBJ1-1, with TRBD1 matching 9 bases. This CDR3 is 11 amino acids long. The germline V gene encodes CDR1 DFQATT and CDR2 SNEGSKA (reference sequence). After removal of 6 bases from V and 10 bases from J, the junction contained 6 bases not matched to a gene. The CDR3 DNA is TGCAGTGCCGGGACAGGGTGGGGAGCTTTCTTT. Translation gives CSAGTGWGAFF.

J is TRBJ1-2 and V is TRBV9, with D possibly being TRBD1 (5 bases). Per the germline V gene, CDR1 is SGDLS and CDR2 is YYNGEE. Trimming took 0 bases from V and 8 from J, leaving 11 bases between them. The CDR3 covers 13 residues. The CDR3 region has the DNA TGTGCCAGCAGCGTAGAGGAGGGGAGCGGCTACACCTTC. This gives the protein CASSVEEGSGYTF.

The rearrangement links TRBV7-9 to TRBJ2-1; 11 nucleotides align to TRBD2. In germline, CDR1 is SEHNR, CDR2 FQNEAQ (reference sequence). Germline trimming cut 8 bases from V and 9 bases from J; bases unmatched to any gene: 15. The CDR3 has 16 residues. As DNA, the CDR3 is TGTGCCAGCGGTTTCGGGCTAGCGGGAGGTGGAAGTGAGCAGTTCTTC. This sequence encodes CASGFGLAGGGSEQFF. The whole variable domain, remainder taken from reference TRBV7-9 and TRBJ2-1, is DTGVSQNPRHKITKRGQNVTFRCDPISEHNRLYWYRQTLGQGPEFLTYFQNEAQLEKSRLLSDRFSAERPKGSFSTLEIQRTEQGDSAMYLCASGFGLAGGGSEQFFGPGTRLTVL.

This clonotype was counted only a few times. The rearrangement joins TRBV30 to TRBJ1-4; possibly TRBD1 for D (5 bases). This CDR3 contains 15 residues. CDR1 GTSNPN and CDR2 SVGIG come from the germline V gene (reference sequence). V lost 0 bases to trimming and J lost 0 bases, with 8 bases between them. CDR3 nucleotides: TGTGCCTGGAGTGTGGCAGGGTCAACTAATGAAAAACTGTTTTTT. As protein: CAWSVAGSTNEKLFF.

V and J are TRBV20-1 and TRBJ1-1; D remains unclear. This CDR3 region has 14 residues. Trimming removed 2 bases from V and 1 base from J, with 11 bases in between. Per germline, CDR1 DFQATT and CDR2 SNEGSKA (reference sequence). The CDR3 bases are TGCAGTGCTAGACGTGGGTTAGAGAACACTGAAGCTTTCTTT. This gives the protein CSARRGLENTEAFF.

The rearrangement uses TRBV12-3 or TRBV12-4 and TRBJ1-2; D uncertain. This CDR3 spans 13 amino acids. Trimming removed 5 bases at V and 4 bases at J, with 11 bases between. The CDR3 here is CASSDGRTYGYTF. CDR3 in DNA: TGTGCCAGCAGTGACGGACGGACCTATGGCTACACCTTC.

J is TRBJ1-2 and V is TRBV10-3; D remains ambiguous. This CDR3 is built from 15 residues. The germline gives CDR1 ENHRY, CDR2 SYGVKD. Trimming took 6 bases from V and 0 from J, leaving 14 bases between them. In nucleotides, the CDR3 is TGTGCCATCAGCGCCTCAGACGGAGCTAACTATGGCTACACCTTC. It specifies CAISASDGANYGYTF.

This rearrangement joins TRBV5-5 to TRBJ2-2; D remains unclear. The length of the CDR3 is 15 residues. Per the germline V gene, CDR1 is SGHKS and CDR2 is YYEKEE (reference sequence). Trimming pared 0 bases from V and 5 bases from J, leaving 11 bases between. The CDR3 protein is CASSLVSGKTGELFF. CDR3 nucleotide sequence: TGTGCCAGCAGCTTGGTGTCGGGCAAAACCGGGGAGCTGTTTTTT.

This clonotype was detected many times. The V gene is TRBV29-1, the J gene TRBJ2-3; 10 bases match TRBD2. V lost 4 bases to trimming and J lost 3 bases; unmatched junction nucleotides: 4. Germline CDR1 SQVTM, CDR2 ANQGSEA. The CDR3 is 14 amino acids. CDR3 sequence: CSVGRTSGTDTQYF. Here the CDR3 DNA reads TGCAGCGTTGGCCGGACTAGCGGTACAGATACGCAGTATTTT.

This chain links TRBV20-1 with TRBJ2-7; TRBD2 matches at 8 bases. V gave up 3 bases and J gave up 4 bases; unmatched junction bases: 8. This CDR3 region has 14 residues. Germline-derived CDR1 and CDR2 are DFQATT and SNEGSKA (reference sequence). CDR3 nucleotide sequence: TGCAGTGCTAGGCTTAGTAGCGGGGTGTACGAGCAGTACTTC. Its protein product is CSARLSSGVYEQYF.

This clonotype was detected only a few times. V and J are TRBV19 and TRBJ1-5; D is uncertain. V was trimmed by 7 bases and J by 3 bases, leaving 10 bases between them. This CDR3 region has 13 residues. CDR1 and CDR2 from the germline V gene are LNHDA and SQIVND (reference sequence). The CDR3 protein is CASNPVVNQPQHF. CDR3 bases: TGTGCCAGTAACCCCGTCGTCAATCAGCCCCAGCATTTT.

Written as DNA, the CDR3 is TGCGCCAGCAGCCAAGTTCCAGCCGATGAGCAGTTCTTC. Its translation is CASSQVPADEQFF. J is TRBJ2-1 and V is TRBV4-3, with unresolved D. This CDR3 has 13 amino acids. Germline V gives CDR1 LGHNA, CDR2 YSLEER. Trimming removed 1 base from V and 8 bases from J, with 9 bases in between.

The gene calls are TRBV7-9 and TRBJ2-1; 9 bases fit TRBD2. CDR3 length: 16 residues. V lost 7 bases, J lost 9 bases, and 16 bases stayed unmatched. Looked up from germline, CDR1 is SEHNR and CDR2 is FQNEAQ (reference sequence). DNA for the CDR3: TGTGCCAGCACCCGTATTGCGGCGGGGGGGTACGGTGAGCAGTTCTTC. It specifies CASTRIAAGGYGEQFF.

The chain links TRBV5-1 to TRBJ2-3, with 8 bases identical to TRBD2. V shed 0 bases and J 2 bases; nucleotides not matched to a gene: 5. The V gene's germline CDR1 is SGHRS and CDR2 YFSETQ. CDR3 length: 16 amino acids. CDR3 sequence reads: CASSLVAGGFTDTQYF. The CDR3 coding sequence is TGCGCCAGCAGCTTGGTCGCGGGGGGTTTCACAGATACGCAGTATTTT. Complete variable domain (other parts from reference TRBV5-1 and TRBJ2-3): KAGVTQTPRYLIKTRGQQVTLSCSPISGHRSVSWYQQTPGQGLQFLFEYFSETQRNKGNFPGRFSGRQFSNSRSEMNVSTLELGDSALYLCASSLVAGGFTDTQYFGPGTRLTVL.